This record covers a single T cell receptor beta chain. The data originate from a study of T cells after yellow fever vaccination. Trimming shortened V by 3 bases and J by 5 bases, and 23 bases separated the two germline ends. The CDR3 is 17 residues long. Germline-derived CDR1 and CDR2 are SGHRS and YFSETQ. TCRdb itself ran the 5' RACE reads through MiXCR, one entry per CDR3 protein. The repertoire consists of 300,000 or so distinct CDR3 sequences, with approximately 3.9% occurring once and the leading ten covering approximately 24%. This sample comprised PBMCs, obtained 5 days after the yellow fever booster vaccination. The rearrangement links TRBV5-1 to TRBJ2-5; the D is unclear. This TCR was sampled from a man aged 18 to 30 who received the YFV17D yellow fever vaccine. CDR3 in amino acids: CASSSTRAEPLGETQYF. As DNA, the CDR3 is TGCGCCAGCAGCTCCACTCGGGCAGAACCTCTGGGGGAGACCCAGTACTTC.